This passage covers 22 T cell receptor beta chains from one sample sequenced in a study of T cell changes during pregnancy in multiple sclerosis. Method: immunoSEQ multiplex PCR; TCRdb's copy keeps in-frame clones and lacks some. The table includes around 53,000 clones, 90% detected once. The sequenced sample was CD8+ T cells from peripheral blood mononuclear cells, obtained before pregnancy. The receptors stem from a female donor with multiple sclerosis, enrolled in a pregnancy study.

The rearrangement links TRBV29-1 to TRBJ2-1, with D tentatively TRBD1 (6 bases). The length of the CDR3 is 13 residues. V lost 7 bases and J 5 bases, leaving 15 bases between the germline ends. The germline CDR1 and CDR2 sequences are SQVTM and ANQGSEA. Here the CDR3 reads CSARTESNNEQFF. The CDR3 DNA reads TGCAGCGCTCGGACAGAGTCAAACAATGAGCAGTTCTTC.

This clone was seen once. This chain connects TRBV11-2 to TRBJ1-1; D uncertain. Germline V gene lookup returns CDR1 SGHAT and CDR2 FQNNGV. The CDR3 runs 14 residues. V gave up 3 bases and J gave up 3 bases, with 11 bases separating them. This CDR3 is CASSFEGGDTEAFF. The CDR3 DNA sequence: TGTGCCAGCAGCTTCGAGGGTGGGGACACTGAAGCTTTCTTT.

V and J are TRBV7-3 and TRBJ1-6, with TRBD1 matching over 12 bases. V shed 5 bases and J 9 bases; nucleotides not matched to a gene: 8. CDR3 length equals 16 residues. The V gene's germline CDR1 is SGHTA and CDR2 FQGTGA. CDR3 sequence (DNA): TGTGCCAGCAGCGAGGGGACAGGGGGCAATTTTTCACCCCTCCACTTT. Translating gives CASSEGTGGNFSPLHF.

This chain connects TRBV7-9 to TRBJ2-7; D might be TRBD1 (6 bases). Germline CDR1 SEHNR, CDR2 FQNEAQ (reference sequence). Trimming took 5 bases from V and 2 from J, leaving 13 bases between them. This CDR3 is built from 14 residues. The CDR3 sequence: CASSQGSVAYEQYF. DNA for the CDR3: TGTGCCAGCAGCCAGGGGTCGGTGGCCTACGAGCAGTACTTC.

The CDR3 DNA sequence: TGCGCCAGCAGCCAGGTTCCCCGGGTCGATGGCTACACCTTC. Translated, it gives CASSQVPRVDGYTF. This sequence joins TRBV4-3 and TRBJ1-2; no definite D call. The germline V and J ends were trimmed by 3 bases and 6 bases, with 14 bases remaining between them. CDR1 and CDR2 (germline): LGHNA, YSLEER. The CDR3 sequence is 14 residues long.

CDR3 residues: CASSYGAAPRGNEQFF. In nucleotides, the CDR3 is TGTGCCAGCAGTTACGGGGCTGCTCCTAGGGGGAATGAGCAGTTCTTC. J is TRBJ2-1 and V is TRBV6-5, with D possibly being TRBD1 (6 bases). Trimming took 2 bases from V and 7 from J, leaving 18 bases between them. The CDR3 runs 16 residues. Per the germline V gene, CDR1 is MNHEY and CDR2 is SVGAGI.

This chain connects TRBV9 to TRBJ2-2, with D uncertain. The germline CDR1 and CDR2 sequences are SGDLS and YYNGEE. V lost 7 bases and J lost 9, with 19 bases in between. The CDR3 totals 14 residues. The CDR3 spells CASQPTGGSWELFF. The CDR3 bases are TGTGCCAGCCAACCGACTGGCGGTTCCTGGGAGCTGTTTTTT.

The chain has TRBV5-1 and TRBJ1-4; 7 nucleotides line up with TRBD1. Germline V gene sequence: CDR1 SGHRS, CDR2 YFSETQ. This CDR3 comprises 12 residues. J was trimmed by 8 bases and V by 7 bases; bases with no gene match: 5. The CDR3 DNA reads as TGCGCCAGCCGAGAACAGGGGGAAAAACTGTTTTTT. Residues: CASREQGEKLFF.

This clone came up a few times. This sequence joins TRBV7-6 and TRBJ1-6, with D hard to call. The CDR3 runs 16 residues. CDR1 is SGHVS and CDR2 is FNYEAQ in the germline V gene. The germline V and J ends were trimmed by 5 bases and 7 bases, with 18 bases remaining between them. This chain's CDR3 is CASSPEVTPGNSPLHF. The CDR3 region has the DNA TGTGCCAGCAGCCCGGAGGTCACGCCGGGGAATTCACCCCTCCACTTT. The full variable domain, rest sourced from reference TRBV7-6 and TRBJ1-6, is GAGVSQSPRYKVTKRGQDVALRCDPISGHVSLYWYRQALGQGPEFLTYFNYEAQQDKSGLPNDRFSAERPEGSISTLTIQRTEQRDSAMYRCASSPEVTPGNSPLHFGNGTRLTVT.

The rearrangement links TRBV9 to TRBJ2-7; TRBD2 matches 7 bases. Germline CDR1 is SGDLS and CDR2 is YYNGEE. The CDR3 is 15 residues long. V trimming: 3 bases; J trimming: 2 bases; junction bases outside the gene matches: 8. Here the CDR3 DNA reads TGTGCCAGCAGCGGATGGGGGGGTCCAACCTACGAGCAGTACTTC. Encoded protein: CASSGWGGPTYEQYF.

This clone was found once. This sequence joins TRBV2 and TRBJ1-2; the D gene is possibly TRBD1 (5 bases). The V end lost 8 bases, the J end lost 12 bases, and 19 bases lay between the germline ends. The CDR3 has 12 amino acids. Germline lookup yields CDR1 SNHLY and CDR2 FYNNEI. CDR3 region: CASRGGDLLDTF. The CDR3 coding sequence is TGTGCCAGCCGAGGAGGGGACCTCCTGGACACCTTC.

This chain uses TRBV11-2 with TRBJ1-2; TRBD1 aligns across 7 bases. The CDR3 length is 12 residues. V lost 8 bases to trimming and J lost 4 bases; unmatched junction nucleotides: 4. The germline CDR1 and CDR2 sequences are SGHAT and FQNNGV. The CDR3 is CASLGQSYGYTF. The CDR3, as DNA: TGTGCCAGCTTGGGACAGTCCTATGGCTACACCTTC.

As concerns this clone: Since the CDR3 does not end with the conserved phenylalanine or tryptophan, this likely comes from a read error. The DNA is left out, because the CDR3 cannot be placed on it with certainty; the CDR3 is given as TCRdb lists it. This chain joins TRBV9 and TRBJ1-1; the listed D gene, TRBD1, was not tested against the DNA. The CDR3 is 14 residues long, counting both termini. From germline, CDR1 is SGDLS and CDR2 YYNGEE. This CDR3 reads CASSPPGTGGKLRY.

The V gene is TRBV6-6, the J gene TRBJ1-1; D is ambiguous. The CDR3 loop spans 12 amino acids. The germline V gene encodes CDR1 MNHNY and CDR2 SVGAGI (reference sequence). The ends were cut back, 4 bases at V and 4 bases at J, with 7 bases in the middle. The CDR3 protein is CASSFGGTEAFF. DNA for the CDR3: TGTGCCAGCAGTTTCGGAGGCACTGAAGCTTTCTTT.

This clone was observed a handful of times. The genes are TRBV30 and TRBJ1-1; D unresolved. CDR3 length: 13 residues. CDR1 GTSNPN and CDR2 SVGIG come from the germline V gene (reference sequence). Deletions cut 6 bases from V and 4 bases from J, with 15 bases between. CDR3: CACPSGVSTEAFF. CDR3 coding DNA: TGTGCCTGCCCATCCGGGGTAAGCACTGAAGCTTTCTTT.

This chain uses TRBV21-1 with TRBJ1-5; TRBD1, as called in the table, went unchecked against the DNA. TRBV21-1 is a recognized pseudogene. The CDR3 consists of 14 residues. Written as DNA, the CDR3 is TGTGCCAGCAGGGGTCTCCAAAGGGGCCAGCCCCAGCATTTT. The encoded protein is CASRGLQRGQPQHF.

The V call is TRBV28, the J call TRBJ1-6, with unresolved D. Between the trimmed V and J ends, which lost 4 bases and 6 bases, there was a span of 16 bases. This CDR3 region has 16 residues. CDR1 is MDHEN, CDR2 SYDVKM, per germline. CDR3: CASSSPSGRLNSPLHF. CDR3 DNA sequence: TGTGCCAGCAGTTCTCCATCCGGGAGACTTAATTCACCCCTCCACTTT.

This clone turned up a few times. The V gene is TRBV7-3, the J gene TRBJ1-1; maybe TRBD1 (6 bases). CDR1 and CDR2 (germline): SGHTA, FQGTGA. Trimming cost V 4 bases and J 12 bases, with 18 bases left between them. CDR3 length: 13 residues. CDR3 DNA sequence: TGTGCCAGCAGCTCCCCACAGGGCCCCTTCCCTTTCTTT. Translated: CASSSPQGPFPFF.

The V gene is TRBV11-2, the J gene TRBJ2-6; 9 bases align to TRBD1. After removal of 6 bases from V and 0 bases from J, the junction contained 9 bases not matched to a gene. The CDR3 is 18 amino acids. The V gene's germline CDR1 is SGHAT and CDR2 FQNNGV. CDR3 region: CASSLSGTGSSGANVLTF. The CDR3 nucleotides are TGTGCCAGCAGTTTATCCGGGACAGGGTCCTCTGGGGCCAACGTCCTGACTTTC.

V gene TRBV19 combines with J gene TRBJ1-1; D is unclear. Trimming cost V 1 base and J 3 bases, with 6 bases left between them. This CDR3 is built from 13 residues. CDR1 is LNHDA and CDR2 is SQIVND in the germline V gene (reference sequence). As DNA, the CDR3 is TGTGCCAGTAGTATAGGTACAGACACTGAAGCTTTCTTT. It translates to CASSIGTDTEAFF.

The table lists this clone with a count of one. V gene TRBV6-5 combines with J gene TRBJ2-1; a possible D gene is TRBD2 (5 bases). The CDR3 spans 12 residues. Germline V gives CDR1 MNHEY, CDR2 SVGAGI. Deletions cut 4 bases from V and 9 bases from J, with 10 bases between. As DNA, the CDR3 is TGTGCCAGCAGTTTCAGCGGAATTGAGCAGTTCTTC. Translation gives CASSFSGIEQFF.

The chain uses TRBV7-8 and TRBJ1-2, with 11 nucleotides matching TRBD1. This CDR3 contains 16 residues. CDR1 and CDR2 from the germline V gene are SGHVS and FQNEAQ. V shed 5 bases and J 5 bases; nucleotides not matched to a gene: 10. The CDR3 spells CASSLQRTGGRYGYTF. CDR3 nucleotides: TGTGCCAGCAGCCTCCAGAGGACAGGGGGCAGGTATGGCTACACCTTC.